The 10 T cell receptor beta chains below were found in one sample sequenced in a study of CD8 T cells in ankylosing spondylitis. TCRdb redid the calling of the 5' RACE reads with MiXCR, one entry per CDR3 protein. The sample carries under 150,000 distinct CDR3 sequences, roughly 9% recorded once. Material: blood, either unsorted or a sorted T cell fraction (not recorded which). The receptors stem from a male donor with ankylosing spondylitis or in good health (not recorded which).

The rearrangement uses TRBV20-1 and TRBJ2-2; the D gene is possibly TRBD1 (6 bases). The ends were cut back, 0 bases at V and 1 base at J, with 12 bases in the middle. Per germline, CDR1 DFQATT and CDR2 SNEGSKA (reference sequence). The CDR3 loop spans 16 amino acids. The CDR3 DNA follows: TGCAGTGCTAGAGATCAGGGGACATTGAACACCGGGGAGCTGTTTTTT. This gives the protein CSARDQGTLNTGELFF.

This clonotype has more than one count but fewer than ten. The V call is TRBV5-1, the J call TRBJ1-5, with 11 positions matching TRBD1. The CDR3 extends over 15 amino acids. Germline V gives CDR1 SGHRS, CDR2 YFSETQ. Germline trimming cut 4 bases from V and 5 bases from J; bases unmatched to any gene: 5. CDR3 sequence reads: CASSPGQGADQPQHF. As DNA, the CDR3 is TGCGCCAGCAGCCCCGGACAGGGGGCGGATCAGCCCCAGCATTTT.

This clonotype was counted many times. The rearrangement joins TRBV6-2 or TRBV6-3 to TRBJ2-1, with 9 positions matching TRBD2. Per the germline V gene, CDR1 is MNHEY and CDR2 is SVGEGT. The CDR3 contains 16 residues. The J segment lost 2 bases and the V segment lost 6 bases, leaving 8 bases of the junction unmatched. CDR3 amino acids: CASRTVREGAYNEQFF. CDR3 DNA: TGTGCCAGCAGGACAGTGCGGGAGGGGGCCTACAATGAGCAGTTCTTC.

Many counts were recorded for this clonotype. The chain is built from TRBV7-6 and TRBJ2-2; TRBD2 matches at 14 bases. Trimming at V came to 1 base and at J to 5 bases, leaving 9 bases not matched to a gene. The CDR3 consists of 19 residues. Germline values: CDR1 SGHVS, CDR2 FNYEAQ. CDR3 protein: CASSLGQGLAGVQTGELFF. The DNA of the CDR3 is TGTGCCAGCAGCTTAGGACAGGGACTAGCGGGAGTTCAGACCGGGGAGCTGTTTTTT.

This clonotype was found many times. The CDR3 loop reads CASSLRGDFTDTQYF. The CDR3 DNA is TGTGCCAGCAGTTTACGGGGCGACTTCACAGATACGCAGTATTTT. The chain carries TRBV12-3 or TRBV12-4 and TRBJ2-3; the D call may be TRBD1 or TRBD2 (5 bases each). This CDR3 region has 15 residues. V lost 2 bases and J lost 2, with 11 bases in between.

CDR3 nucleotide sequence: TGTGCCAGCAGCCTTTCTGAGACTAGCACCATCAACAATGAGCAGTTCTTC. Translated, it gives CASSLSETSTINNEQFF. This chain joins TRBV11-3 and TRBJ2-1; 7 nucleotides line up with TRBD2. The CDR3 totals 17 residues. The germline gives CDR1 SGHNT, CDR2 YENEEA. V lost 5 bases to trimming and J lost 5 bases; unmatched junction nucleotides: 15.

Ten or more counts support this clonotype. The chain uses TRBV7-2 and TRBJ2-1; 9 bases match TRBD1. Germline trimming cut 1 base from V and 9 bases from J; bases unmatched to any gene: 7. The length of the CDR3 is 15 residues. Germline V lookup: CDR1 SGHTA, CDR2 FQGNSA. As DNA, the CDR3 is TGTGCCAGCAGCTTAGTGTCGGGACAGGGTCGTGAGCAGTTCTTC. Its protein product is CASSLVSGQGREQFF.

The chain recombines TRBV3-1 with TRBJ1-1, with 10 bases that match TRBD1. This CDR3 contains 16 residues. Trimming took 4 bases from V and 0 from J; bases not matched to a gene: 5. Germline-derived CDR1 and CDR2 are LGHDT and YNNKEL (reference sequence). The CDR3 region is CASSPGQGGVNTEAFF. CDR3 nucleotides: TGTGCCAGCAGCCCCGGACAGGGGGGGGTGAACACTGAAGCTTTCTTT.

This clonotype was found a few times. The chain has TRBV7-2 and TRBJ2-3; 9 bases are shared with TRBD2. The germline gives CDR1 SGHTA, CDR2 FQGNSA. J gave up 6 bases and V 4 bases, and 14 bases lay outside the gene matches. The CDR3 sequence is 17 residues long. The CDR3 loop reads CASSSIRPGLARDTQYF. The CDR3 region has the DNA TGTGCCAGCAGCTCAATTAGACCGGGACTAGCACGGGATACGCAGTATTTT. Together with reference TRBV7-2 and TRBJ2-3, the CDR3 gives the full variable domain: GAGVSQSPSNKVTEKGKDVELRCDPISGHTALYWYRQSLGQGLEFLIYFQGNSAPDKSGLPSDRFSAERTGGSVSTLTIQRTQQEDSAVYLCASSSIRPGLARDTQYFGPGTRLTVL.

Worth noting for this clonotype: One end of the junction varies from germline; a read error may be responsible. V and J are TRBV7-2 and TRBJ2-2; 9 bases align to TRBD1. The CDR3 is 17 residues long. Germline V gene data show CDR1 as SGHTA and CDR2 as FQGNSA. CDR3 in DNA: TGTGCCATCAGCCACCGGACAGGGGTACTGGGCACCGGGGAGCTGTTTTTT. Translating gives CAISHRTGVLGTGELFF.